The clone carrying this T cell receptor beta chain appeared a single time. Individuals drawn from 24 US areas were roughly 18 to 100 years old. In Cohort 3, a recovered donor had either two negative PCRs, clearance, or symptom resolution. Here immunoSEQ multiplex PCR was the method, and the copy in TCRdb shows in-frame clones only, minus some. This sample has approximately 470,000 clones, with approximately 90% found just once. Germline V CDR1 and CDR2: SGHNT, YYREEE (reference sequence). The V and J ends lost 3 bases and 4 bases respectively, with 13 bases between them. The CDR3 totals 14 residues. This sample was taken from a study of blood T cell repertoires in COVID-19. Across the whole study: Sites across the United States, Italy and Spain contributed samples from acute and convalescent COVID-19. T cells, B-cell-depleted T cells, or PBMCs provided the cDNA or gDNA that served as material.

This clonotype was sampled from a woman aged 18-29 years who had recovered from COVID-19. Sequencing was done on a sample of PBMCs or T cells enriched from blood (not recorded which). The rearrangement links TRBV5-4 to TRBJ1-1; the D is unclear. The CDR3 sequence is CASSSVKMSTEAFF. The CDR3 nucleotides are TGTGCCAGCAGCTCCGTGAAGATGAGCACTGAAGCTTTCTTT.